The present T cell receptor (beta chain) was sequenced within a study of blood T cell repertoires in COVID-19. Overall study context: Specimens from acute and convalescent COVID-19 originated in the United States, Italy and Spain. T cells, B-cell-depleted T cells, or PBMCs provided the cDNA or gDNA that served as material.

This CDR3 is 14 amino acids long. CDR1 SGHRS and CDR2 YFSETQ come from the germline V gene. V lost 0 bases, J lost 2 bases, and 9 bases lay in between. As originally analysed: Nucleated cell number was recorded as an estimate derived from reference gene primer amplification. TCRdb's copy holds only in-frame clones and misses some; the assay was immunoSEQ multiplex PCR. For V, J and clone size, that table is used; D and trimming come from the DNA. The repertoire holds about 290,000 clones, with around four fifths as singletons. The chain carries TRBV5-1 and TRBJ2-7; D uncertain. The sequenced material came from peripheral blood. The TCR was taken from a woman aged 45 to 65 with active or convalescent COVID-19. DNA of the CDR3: TGCGCCAGCAGCTTGGGTCCAGAGGCCTACGAGCAGTACTTC. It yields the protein CASSLGPEAYEQYF.